The clone carrying this T cell receptor beta chain was counted many times. What it binds is not known. The data were obtained in a study of CD8 T cells in ankylosing spondylitis. Notes on the study in general: Clones linked to the disease showed a CD8+ phenotype. They occurred at relatively low frequencies in peripheral blood. Typical of ankylosing spondylitis blood, it appeared, was a TCR beta motif of fewer than ten highly homologous variants. Matched ankylosing spondylitis synovial fluid reportedly showed significant enrichment of disease-linked clones.

CDR1 is MNHNS, CDR2 SASEGT, per germline. V lost 8 bases and J lost 3, with 14 bases in between. This CDR3 has 14 amino acids. By quantitative 5'-RACE with molecular barcodes, the TCR beta libraries were made. One entry per CDR3 protein results from TCRdb running MiXCR on the 5' RACE reads. The sample has some 330,000 distinct CDR3 sequences; approximately 8.2% are singletons. J is TRBJ1-5 and V is TRBV6-1; no clear D. The sequence came from a male donor with ankylosing spondylitis. Sequencing was performed on blood, either unsorted or a sorted T cell fraction (not recorded which). CDR3 nucleotides: TGTGCCAGCTCCGCAGGACGGTCCAATCAGCCCCAGCATTTT. As protein: CASSAGRSNQPQHF.